The 11 T cell receptor beta chains listed next were all sequenced from one sample in a study of blood T cell repertoires in COVID-19. Profiling relied on immunoSEQ multiplex PCR, and the TCRdb table lists in-frame clones only, not all of them. The top ten hold over 0.7% of the sample, which has approximately 480,000 clones, 80% to 90% seen once. Sequenced material: peripheral blood. Source of these receptors: a man younger than 35 with COVID-19, enrolled during active disease.

The rearrangement joins TRBV6-5 to TRBJ2-1, with 8 bases matching TRBD1. The CDR3 totals 13 residues. Germline V gene lookup returns CDR1 MNHEY and CDR2 SVGAGI. V lost 3 bases, J lost 8 bases, and 3 bases stayed unmatched. Here the CDR3 DNA reads TGTGCCAGCAGTTATCAGGGGGCAGATGAGCAGTTCTTC. Translating it yields CASSYQGADEQFF.

The chain uses TRBV7-2 and TRBJ2-3; a weak D match, TRBD1 (5 bases). V lost 5 bases, J lost 2 bases, and 11 bases lay in between. The CDR3 is 14 residues long. Germline CDR1 and CDR2: SGHTA and FQGNSA. In DNA, the CDR3 is TGTGCCAGCAGCATAGACAGCCTCACAGATACGCAGTATTTT. Translated: CASSIDSLTDTQYF.

This sequence joins TRBV14 and TRBJ1-1; the D gene is possibly TRBD1 (5 bases). Germline V CDR1 and CDR2: SGHDN, FVKESK. With 1 base removed from V and 5 bases from J, the gap between germline ends came to 17 bases. The CDR3 has 16 residues. Here the CDR3 reads CASSQVNGGIGTEAFF. The CDR3, as DNA: TGTGCCAGCAGCCAAGTGAATGGGGGGATTGGGACTGAAGCTTTCTTT.

The V gene is TRBV3-1 (or the pseudogene TRBV3-2), the J gene TRBJ1-4; maybe TRBD1 (6 bases). The V gene lost 0 bases and the J gene lost 11 bases, with 16 bases spanning the gap. In germline, CDR1 is LGHDT, CDR2 YNNKEL (reference sequence). This CDR3 has 15 amino acids. For the CDR3, the DNA is TGTGCCAGCAGCCAAGAACAGGGCCTCGACCCTAAACTGTTTTTT. Translating gives CASSQEQGLDPKLFF.

This chain joins TRBV12-3 or TRBV12-4 and TRBJ2-3; possibly TRBD2 for D (6 bases). V was clipped by 8 bases and J by 6 bases, with 12 bases between them. The CDR3 is 12 amino acids. The CDR3 protein is CASSRAGDTQYF. DNA of the CDR3: TGTGCCAGCTCACGCGCGGGGGATACGCAGTATTTT.

This chain connects TRBV7-8 to TRBJ1-1; D ambiguous. V gave up 4 bases and J gave up 2 bases, with 11 bases separating them. This CDR3 is built from 14 residues. From germline, CDR1 is SGHVS and CDR2 FQNEAQ. As DNA, the CDR3 is TGTGCCAGCAGCTATGTCCGGGGTAACACTGAAGCTTTCTTT. As protein: CASSYVRGNTEAFF.

The chain links TRBV13 to TRBJ1-2; D perhaps matches TRBD1 (5 bases). With 0 bases removed from V and 3 bases from J, the gap between germline ends came to 11 bases. The CDR3 contains 15 residues. Germline V CDR1 and CDR2: PRHDT, FYEKMQ (reference sequence). The CDR3, as DNA: TGTGCCAGCAGCTTAGGGGGGCTGGACGACTATGGCTACACCTTC. It translates to CASSLGGLDDYGYTF.

The CDR3 region is CASSRGGTEAFF. The CDR3 coding sequence is TGTGCCAGCAGCCGAGGGGGGACTGAAGCTTTCTTT. The J gene is TRBJ1-1, the V gene TRBV6-6, with D tentatively TRBD1 (6 bases). Germline loops: CDR1 MNHNY, CDR2 SVGAGI (reference sequence). This CDR3 is 12 amino acids long. V lost 6 bases and J lost 5, with 10 bases in between.

This chain joins TRBV19 and TRBJ1-2, with a weak D call TRBD1 (6 bases). The CDR3 length is 13 residues. The germline gives CDR1 LNHDA, CDR2 SQIVND (reference sequence). V was pared by 10 bases and J by 8 bases, with 20 bases between. The CDR3 here is CATTPGHPSGYTF. Here the CDR3 DNA reads TGTGCCACCACCCCGGGACACCCCAGCGGCTACACCTTC.

The table lists this clone with a count of one. The V call is TRBV4-1, the J call TRBJ2-7, with 13 bases identical to TRBD2. The length of the CDR3 is 17 residues. Looked up from germline, CDR1 is MGHRA and CDR2 is YSYEKL. The junction had 8 bases not matched to a gene; V was cut back by 6 bases and J by 0 bases. CDR3 DNA sequence: TGCGCCAGCAGTCCGGGACTAGCGGGATCAAGCTCCTACGAGCAGTACTTC. This sequence encodes CASSPGLAGSSSYEQYF.

V usage is TRBV24-1 and J usage is TRBJ2-7, with 10 positions matching TRBD1. V lost 9 bases, J lost 5 bases, and 3 bases stayed unmatched. This CDR3 spans 12 amino acids. The germline V gene encodes CDR1 KGHDR and CDR2 SFDVKD. The CDR3 spells CATSGQGNEQYF. The CDR3 region has the DNA TGTGCCACCTCGGGACAGGGGAACGAGCAGTACTTC.